This is a list of T cell receptor beta chains from one sample in a study of Ad26.COV2.S vaccination and SARS-CoV-2 variants. Method: immunoSEQ multiplex PCR; TCRdb's copy keeps in-frame clones and lacks some. There are under 150,000 clones in the sample; roughly 88% occur only once, and 4.5% to 6% lies in the top ten. Here the sequenced sample was peripheral blood, taken after recovery from COVID-19. These receptors were collected from a human donor who had recovered from COVID-19. The CDR3 runs from the conserved cysteine through the conserved F or W. The D gene is left open where the match is weak. Rows may omit the clone size; those that give it use once, few, many or a size class.

J | V | size | D | DNA | CDR3
TRBJ1-5 | TRBV9 | . | TRBD1 | TGTGCCAGCAGCGTGGCCGGGACAGATAATCAGCCCCAGCATTTT | CASSVAGTDNQPQHF
TRBJ1-6 | TRBV4-3 | . | . | TGCGCCAGCAGCCAATTTAGAGGCAGTAGTCCCTATAATTCACCCCTCCACTTT | CASSQFRGSSPYNSPLHF
TRBJ2-1 | TRBV19 | . | TRBD1 | TGTGCCAGTAGCCTTACAGGGGGCTCCTACAATGAGCAGTTCTTC | CASSLTGGSYNEQFF
TRBJ2-4 | TRBV5-1 | . | . | TGCGCCAGCACACAGGACTTAGCCAAAAACATTCAGTACTTC | CASTQDLAKNIQYF
TRBJ2-5 | TRBV9 | . | . | TGTGCCAGCAGCGTATTACCTACCTCCACTGGGGGTGCACCAGCAGCCACTCAAGAGACCCAGTACTTC | CASSVLPTSTGGAPAATQETQYF
TRBJ1-4 | TRBV28 | once | . | TGTGCCAGTGGGGGGTCAGTTAATGAAAAACTGTTTTTT | CASGGSVNEKLFF
TRBJ2-3 | TRBV19 | . | . | TGTGCCAGTAGTATATTGGATACGCAGTATTTT | CASSILDTQYF
TRBJ1-3 | TRBV4-1 | . | . | TGCGCCAGCAGCCAAGAGTTTCGGGACTTTTCGAGCTCTGGAAACACCATATATTTT | CASSQEFRDFSSSGNTIYF
TRBJ2-1 | TRBV30 | . | . | TGTGCCTGGAGCCCCCGGGCATACAATGAGCAGTTCTTC | CAWSPRAYNEQFF
TRBJ1-1 | TRBV6-2/TRBV6-3 | . | . | TGTGCCAGCAGCCCCATCCAGGGGACTGAAGCTTTCTTT | CASSPIQGTEAFF
TRBJ2-4 | TRBV7-6 | . | TRBD2 | TGTGCCAGCAGCCGCACTGGACTAGCTCCAAACATTCAGTACTTC | CASSRTGLAPNIQYF
TRBJ2-7 | TRBV10-2 | . | . | TGCGCCAGCAAACAACTAGGGGGCTCCTACGAGCAGTACTTC | CASKQLGGSYEQYF
TRBJ2-5 | TRBV11-2 | once | TRBD1 | TGTGCCAGCGCCAGGGGGCGTGGGGAGACCCAGTACTTC | CASARGRGETQYF
TRBJ2-1 | TRBV12-3/TRBV12-4 | . | . | TGTGCCAGCAGAGGGAGCCATGAGCAGTTCTTC | CASRGSHEQFF
TRBJ2-2 | TRBV7-9 | . | . | TGTGCCTATAGGGGGGGCACAGGAGGCACCGGGGAGCTGTTTTTT | CAYRGGTGGTGELFF
TRBJ1-6 | TRBV5-8 | . | . | TGTGCCAGCAGCCCGCCGGGGAGCTCCTATAATTCACCCCTCCACTTT | CASSPPGSSYNSPLHF
TRBJ2-5 | TRBV7-6 | . | . | TGTGCCAGCAGCGAGGACATCCAAGAGACCCAGTACTTC | CASSEDIQETQYF
TRBJ1-1 | TRBV3-1/TRBV3-2 | . | TRBD1 | TGTGCCAGCAGCCGCAGACAGGGATCGGGCACTGAAGCTTTCTTT | CASSRRQGSGTEAFF
TRBJ1-5 | TRBV2 | few | . | TGTGCCAGCAGTCCCAGTAGTACAGGGAGTAATCAGCCCCAGCATTTT | CASSPSSTGSNQPQHF
TRBJ1-5 | TRBV20-1 | . | TRBD1 | TGCAGTGCTAGTGGACAGGATAGCAATCAGCCCCAGCATTTT | CSASGQDSNQPQHF
TRBJ2-1 | TRBV20-1 | . | . | TGCAGTTTAGGGGGTCACAATGAGCAGTTCTTC | CSLGGHNEQFF
TRBJ2-2 | TRBV4-1 | few | . | TGCGCCAGCAGCCTACAGGAGAACACCGGGGAGCTGTTTTTT | CASSLQENTGELFF
TRBJ2-5 | TRBV27 | . | . | TGTGCCAGCAGTTCCGCTCCTGCAGGGACCCAGTACTTC | CASSSAPAGTQYF
TRBJ2-1 | TRBV25-1 | . | . | TGTGCCAGCACAGAAACAGCTATCCAAATGGGGACATACAATGAGCAGTTCTTC | CASTETAIQMGTYNEQFF
TRBJ2-3 | TRBV7-2 | . | TRBD1 | TGTGCCAGCAGCATGGACAGGTCCCGCACAGATACGCAGTATTTT | CASSMDRSRTDTQYF
TRBJ2-7 | TRBV7-9 | . | . | TGTGCCAGCAGCCACTTAGGGAACGACCCCTACGAGCAGTACTTC | CASSHLGNDPYEQYF
TRBJ2-1 | TRBV7-7 | . | . | TGTGCTAGCAGTATCTCTCACGGCACGGGCAATGAGCAGTTCTTC | CASSISHGTGNEQFF
TRBJ1-2 | TRBV6-1 | . | TRBD1 | TGTGCCAGCAGTGACACAGGGGGTCGGGGCTACACCTTC | CASSDTGGRGYTF
TRBJ2-2 | TRBV14 | . | . | TGTGCCAGCAGCCCGAACCGGGGCGGGGAGCTGTTTTTT | CASSPNRGGELFF
TRBJ2-5 | TRBV7-9 | . | . | TGTGCCAGCAGCTCCAGGGTAGAGACCCAGTACTTC | CASSSRVETQYF
TRBJ2-3 | TRBV12-3/TRBV12-4 | . | . | TGTGCCTCTGGCACAGATACGCAGTATTTT | CASGTDTQYF
TRBJ1-1 | TRBV28 | . | . | TGTGCCAGCAACAGGAATGGGGGGACTGAAGCTTTCTTT | CASNRNGGTEAFF
TRBJ2-7 | TRBV19 | . | . | TGTGCCAGTAGTAAGGAAGGGAGAGAGCAGTACTTC | CASSKEGREQYF